These 23 T cell receptor beta chains share one sample of origin, sequenced in a study of lymphopenia after photon versus proton radiotherapy. Sequenced by immunoSEQ multiplex PCR; TCRdb stores in-frame clones only, minus some. The sample records roughly 15,000 clones, 82% being singletons. The sample in question was peripheral blood, obtained from a patient treated with photon-based radiotherapy. The receptors shown here come from a man aged 45-65 years with gastric cancer.

CDR3: CASSTLGRRQSRANVLTF. Written as DNA, the CDR3 is TGTGCCAGCAGCACCCTAGGGAGACGACAAAGTCGGGCCAACGTCCTGACTTTC. The chain has TRBV7-2 and TRBJ2-6; a possible D gene is TRBD2 (5 bases). CDR1 and CDR2 from the germline V gene are SGHTA and FQGNSA. The CDR3 loop spans 18 amino acids. Trimming took off 5 bases at V and 5 bases at J, with 22 bases between the two ends.

J is TRBJ2-7 and V is TRBV6-1, with 8 bases that match TRBD2. The CDR3 contains 14 residues. Unmatched junction bases numbered 5, after V lost 6 bases and J lost 1 base. Looked up from germline, CDR1 is MNHNS and CDR2 is SASEGT. CDR3 amino acids: CASRTTGGSYEQYV. For the CDR3, the DNA is TGTGCCAGCAGGACCACGGGGGGGTCCTACGAGCAGTACGTC.

This chain uses TRBV15 with TRBJ2-3; 7 bases are shared with TRBD2. Germline CDR1 is LNHNV and CDR2 is YYDKDF (reference sequence). There are 16 residues in the CDR3. J was trimmed by 6 bases and V by 0 bases; bases with no gene match: 9. CDR3: CATSREAGSGLDTQYF. For the CDR3, the DNA is TGTGCCACCAGCAGAGAAGCGGGGTCGGGCTTGGATACGCAGTATTTT.

This clone appeared once. The genes are TRBV15 and TRBJ1-1; D gene unclear. With 5 bases removed from V and 0 bases from J, the gap between germline ends came to 10 bases. Germline assignment: CDR1 LNHNV and CDR2 YYDKDF (reference sequence). This CDR3 region has 14 residues. The CDR3 protein is CATSRTGMNTEAFF. CDR3 DNA: TGTGCCACCAGCCGGACTGGCATGAACACTGAAGCTTTCTTT. Based on the CDR3 plus reference TRBV15 and TRBJ1-1, the full variable domain is DAMVIQNPRYQVTQFGKPVTLSCSQTLNHNVMYWYQQKSSQAPKLLFHYYDKDFNNEADTPDNFQSRRPNTSFCFLDIRSPGLGDTAMYLCATSRTGMNTEAFFGQGTRLTVV.

The chain employs TRBV7-3 and TRBJ1-5, with D tentatively TRBD1 (6 bases). V gave up 7 bases and J gave up 6 bases, with 22 bases separating them. Germline CDR1 reads SGHTA; CDR2 reads FQGTGA. The CDR3 spans 16 residues. In nucleotides, the CDR3 is TGTGCCAGCAACCCGATCAAGGGGGACTTCGGTCAGCCCCAGCATTTT. Its protein product is CASNPIKGDFGQPQHF.

The chain carries TRBV6-1 and TRBJ2-7; unclear D gene. The CDR3 runs to 12 residues. Germline CDR1 reads MNHNS; CDR2 reads SASEGT. V was shortened by 2 bases and J by 5 bases, with 7 bases between the two germline ends. This CDR3 is CASSETGNEQYV. The CDR3 DNA is TGTGCCAGCAGTGAAACTGGGAACGAGCAGTACGTC.

Regarding this clone: Distinct nucleotide sequences in the sample also encode this CDR3. For the CDR3, the DNA is TGTGCCAGCAGCCCATCGACAGGGGGCACTGGGGCCAACGTCCTGACTTTC. Translation: CASSPSTGGTGANVLTF. This chain links TRBV11-2 with TRBJ2-6; 10 nucleotides line up with TRBD1. The germline CDR1 and CDR2 sequences are SGHAT and FQNNGV. The CDR3 extends over 17 amino acids. The V and J ends lost 5 bases and 2 bases, in that order; junction bases with no gene match: 6.

The V gene is TRBV30, the J gene TRBJ2-3, with 8 positions matching TRBD1. V was pared by 2 bases and J by 6 bases, with 4 bases of the junction left unmatched. Germline values: CDR1 GTSNPN, CDR2 SVGIG (reference sequence). The CDR3 consists of 13 residues. CDR3 DNA: TGTGCCTGGAGTCTGACAGGGGCGGATACGCAGTATTTT. Translation: CAWSLTGADTQYF.

The chain is built from TRBV30 and TRBJ1-5, with D possibly TRBD1 on 5 matching bases. The CDR3 has 15 residues. The germline V gene encodes CDR1 GTSNPN and CDR2 SVGIG (reference sequence). Trimming cost V 0 bases and J 1 base, with 10 bases left between them. CDR3 residues: CAWSVGWGSNQPQHF. The CDR3 DNA reads TGTGCCTGGAGTGTAGGGTGGGGGAGCAATCAGCCCCAGCATTTT. The full variable domain, its missing parts supplied by reference TRBV30 and TRBJ1-5, is SQTIHQWPATLVQPVGSPLSLECTVEGTSNPNLYWYRQAAGRGLQLLFYSVGIGQISSEVPQNLSASRPQDRQFILSSKKLLLSDSGFYLCAWSVGWGSNQPQHFGDGTRLSIL.

In this sample, this clone turned up a few times. The J gene is TRBJ1-5, the V gene TRBV19, with D hard to call. V was shortened by 6 bases and J by 3 bases, with 9 bases between the two germline ends. This CDR3 is built from 13 residues. Germline V gene data show CDR1 as LNHDA and CDR2 as SQIVND (reference sequence). CDR3 sequence (DNA): TGTGCCAGTAGCACGGGTCTCAATCAGCCCCAGCATTTT. Its protein product is CASSTGLNQPQHF.

The chain recombines TRBV10-1 with TRBJ1-4; D is possibly TRBD1 (6 bases). The CDR3 runs 15 residues. Trimming took 4 bases from V and 5 from J, leaving 14 bases between them. Germline V gives CDR1 WNHNN, CDR2 SYGVQD (reference sequence). DNA of the CDR3: TGCGCCAGCAGTGGACTACAGGGCCGGAATGAAAAACTGTTTTTT. Translated: CASSGLQGRNEKLFF.

The gene calls are TRBV30 and TRBJ2-7; 8 positions match TRBD2. V lost 1 base, J lost 1 base, and 9 bases stayed unmatched. This CDR3 is 16 amino acids long. Germline loops: CDR1 GTSNPN, CDR2 SVGIG (reference sequence). CDR3 amino acids: CAWSERGPKRSYEQYF. The CDR3 nucleotides are TGTGCCTGGAGTGAGCGGGGGCCTAAACGATCCTACGAGCAGTACTTC.

The chain links TRBV4-1 to TRBJ2-7; D unresolved. V lost 0 bases and J lost 0, with 12 bases in between. Germline V lookup: CDR1 MGHRA, CDR2 YSYEKL. This CDR3 has 16 amino acids. The CDR3 coding sequence is TGCGCCAGCAGCCAAGATGGCGCAACTTTCTCCTACGAGCAGTACTTC. Translating it yields CASSQDGATFSYEQYF.

This clone was seen a single time. CDR3 loop: CASREQGAINQPQHF. The CDR3 nucleotides are TGTGCCAGCAGGGAACAGGGGGCAATCAATCAGCCCCAGCATTTT. The chain couples TRBV6-5 to TRBJ1-5; 9 nucleotides line up with TRBD1. The germline V gene has CDR1 MNHEY and CDR2 SVGAGI. The CDR3 covers 15 residues. Unmatched junction bases numbered 6, after V lost 6 bases and J lost 3 bases.

The chain is built from TRBV7-2 and TRBJ1-1; 9 nucleotides match TRBD1. The CDR3 loop spans 12 amino acids. V dropped 5 bases and J dropped 11; count of bases not matched to a gene: 6. Germline V gene sequence: CDR1 SGHTA, CDR2 FQGNSA. Here the CDR3 DNA reads TGTGCCAGCAGCCGGGACAGGGTGAAGGCTTTCTTT. It translates to CASSRDRVKAFF.

The chain is built from TRBV18 and TRBJ2-3; D may be TRBD2 (5 bases). CDR3 size: 15 residues. V was trimmed by 6 bases and J by 4 bases, leaving 17 bases between them. Per the germline V gene, CDR1 is KGHSH and CDR2 is LQKENI. In nucleotides, the CDR3 is TGTGCCAGCTCTAGAGGGATGGTGGACGCAGATACGCAGTATTTT. The encoded protein is CASSRGMVDADTQYF.

This clone was observed a handful of times. The J gene is TRBJ2-5, the V gene TRBV7-8; D remains unclear. The J call may be mistaken, given a closer DNA end match to TRBJ2-7. There are 15 residues in the CDR3. Germline CDR1 and CDR2: SGHVS and FQNEAQ. This chain's CDR3 is CASSFGTTDTYEQYF. The CDR3 bases are TGTGCCAGCAGCTTCGGTACGACGGATACCTACGAGCAGTACTTC.

The chain has TRBV7-2 and TRBJ1-3, with D uncertain. This CDR3 contains 15 residues. V lost 0 bases, J lost 1 base, and 7 bases lay in between. In germline, CDR1 is SGHTA, CDR2 FQGNSA. The CDR3 region is CASSLAAGSGNTIYF. Written as DNA, the CDR3 is TGTGCCAGCAGCTTAGCTGCGGGGTCTGGAAACACCATATATTTT.

The chain has TRBV6-5 and TRBJ1-2, with D unresolved. This CDR3 comprises 15 residues. From germline, CDR1 is MNHEY and CDR2 SVGAGI. V lost 2 bases and J lost 1, with 11 bases in between. The CDR3 DNA sequence: TGTGCCAGCAGTTACGACGGAGCTCGTAACTATGGCTACACCTTC. It codes for CASSYDGARNYGYTF.

This clone was picked up a small number of times. The chain is built from TRBV12-5 and TRBJ2-7; possibly TRBD1 for D (6 bases). V was pared by 2 bases and J by 6 bases, with 23 bases between. Germline-derived CDR1 and CDR2 are LGHNT and FRNRAP. The CDR3 runs to 17 residues. The chain's CDR3 is CASGLIPPGQFSGEQYF. For the CDR3, the DNA is TGTGCTAGTGGTTTGATCCCACCTGGACAGTTCTCGGGCGAGCAGTACTTC.

The V and J genes are TRBV5-6 and TRBJ1-3, with D unclear. This CDR3 is built from 15 residues. Germline V CDR1 and CDR2: SGHDT, YYEEEE. V lost 0 bases and J lost 2, with 9 bases in between. As DNA, the CDR3 is TGTGCCAGCAGCTTGGTATCTAGGGCTGGAAACACCATATATTTT. It codes for CASSLVSRAGNTIYF.

The V and J genes are TRBV7-2 and TRBJ2-1; D not resolved. This CDR3 has 11 residues. V was shortened by 0 bases and J by 15 bases, with 9 bases between the two germline ends. Germline CDR1 SGHTA, CDR2 FQGNSA. The CDR3: CASSLASWWFF. For the CDR3, the DNA is TGTGCCAGCAGCTTAGCTAGCTGGTGGTTCTTC.

CDR3 in DNA: TGTGCCAGCAGTCGACTAGCCTCGAACACCGGGGAGCTGTTTTTT. Protein product: CASSRLASNTGELFF. The J gene is TRBJ2-2, the V gene TRBV6-4; 7 positions match TRBD2. Trimming cost V 5 bases and J 0 bases; bases outside gene matches: 3. This CDR3 spans 15 amino acids. Germline values: CDR1 MRHNA, CDR2 SNTAGT.